Listed here are 5 T cell receptor beta chains from one sample, sequenced in a study of T cell changes during pregnancy in multiple sclerosis. Sequencing used immunoSEQ multiplex PCR; TCRdb keeps in-frame clones, though not all of them. The sample has tens of thousands of clones, about 84% seen once. Sequencing was performed on CD8+ T cells from peripheral blood mononuclear cells, taken before pregnancy. The origin of the receptors is a female donor with multiple sclerosis, enrolled in a pregnancy study.

The chain links TRBV11-1 to TRBJ2-7, with TRBD2 matching over 8 bases. Germline V CDR1 and CDR2: SGHAT, FQDESV (reference sequence). The junction had 8 bases not matched to a gene; V was cut back by 1 base and J by 6 bases. This CDR3 spans 15 amino acids. The CDR3 sequence: CASSLVTREGLEQYF. The CDR3 nucleotides are TGTGCCAGCAGCTTAGTGACACGGGAGGGCCTCGAGCAGTACTTC. The full variable domain, completed using reference TRBV11-1 and TRBJ2-7, is EAEVAQSPRYKITEKSQAVAFWCDPISGHATLYWYRQILGQGPELLVQFQDESVVDDSQLPKDRFSAERLKGVDSTLKIQPAELGDSAMYLCASSLVTREGLEQYFGPGTRLTVT.

The chain carries TRBV6-1 and TRBJ1-1, with D unclear. V lost 3 bases, J lost 4 bases, and 15 bases lay in between. The germline V gene encodes CDR1 MNHNS and CDR2 SASEGT. The CDR3 loop spans 15 amino acids. This chain's CDR3 is CASSEKFVRGTEAFF. Written as DNA, the CDR3 is TGTGCCAGCAGTGAGAAATTCGTTCGGGGCACTGAAGCTTTCTTT.

The chain employs TRBV18 and TRBJ2-7, with 8 positions matching TRBD2. V was pared by 4 bases and J by 2 bases, with 7 bases of the junction left unmatched. The CDR3 is 15 residues long. Germline-derived CDR1 and CDR2 are KGHSH and LQKENI. CDR3 sequence: CASSQLAVVPYEQYF. CDR3 nucleotides: TGTGCCAGCTCACAACTAGCGGTCGTGCCCTACGAGCAGTACTTC. The full variable domain, completed using reference TRBV18 and TRBJ2-7, is NAGVMQNPRHLVRRRGQEARLRCSPMKGHSHVYWYRQLPEEGLKFMVYLQKENIIDESGMPKERFSAEFPKEGPSILRIQQVVRGDSAAYFCASSQLAVVPYEQYFGPGTRLTVT.

This rearrangement joins TRBV10-2 to TRBJ2-7; possible D gene TRBD1, 5 bases. V lost 5 bases and J lost 0, with 5 bases in between. The CDR3 length is 12 residues. The germline CDR1 and CDR2 sequences are WSHSY and SAAADI. CDR3 DNA sequence: TGCGCCAGCAGTAGGGGCTCCTACGAGCAGTACTTC. Amino acids: CASSRGSYEQYF.

This chain connects TRBV4-1 to TRBJ2-1; 7 positions agree with TRBD1. CDR1 and CDR2 (germline): MGHRA, YSYEKL. CDR3 length: 16 amino acids. The junction had 11 bases not matched to a gene; V was cut back by 4 bases and J by 5 bases. Written as DNA, the CDR3 is TGCGCCAGCAGCCTCCACCGACAGGGCCCTAACAATGAGCAGTTCTTC. This encodes CASSLHRQGPNNEQFF.